Reported below is one T cell receptor beta chain. Its recognized antigen is unknown. No much larger clone exists at a distance of one base, and base qualities are not known. The method was the immunoSEQ multiplex PCR assay. Roughly 9.8 x 10^4 TCR templates per sample were assayed on the deep sequencing platform. Genomic DNA extracted from sorted T cells was used for TCRbeta CDR3 sequencing. Turning to the authors' computational methods: The R programming language was used for clonal analysis of the TCRbeta CDR3 data. Unstimulated samples were compared with post-reaction CFSE-low samples to define alloreactive CD4+ and CD8+ clones. By matching sequences to the repertoires of sorted unstimulated Treg and non-Treg cells, each alloreactive CD4+ clone was assigned a regulatory or non-regulatory origin. In its TCRdb copy, this immuneACCESS table keeps in-frame sequences only and misses some clones. Where compared with another copy, unresolved V genes explain less than half of these, and the others have no known cause. That table gives V, J and clone size, and the DNA gave D and trimming. The sample data list 90,000 to 110,000 clones, and 85% to 95% of these were observed just once. Approximately 0.32% of the sample comes from the top ten.

These data originate in a study of siplizumab effects on memory and regulatory T cells (dated by TCRdb to about 2019). With respect to the entire study: The study looked at the effect of siplizumab, an anti-CD2 antibody, on alloreactive T-cell subsets in allogeneic mixed lymphocyte reactions made from human PBMCs. Results the study describes overall, beyond this receptor: Greater diversity appeared to be present in unstimulated naive T cells than in memory T cells, and a substantial contribution to the alloresponse seemed to be made by naive cells. Because sequences at frequencies below about 10^-5 were poorly captured, only a minor fraction of alloreactive clones could be mapped back to unstimulated subsets. A naive or memory phenotype could not be assigned to roughly 75-95% of proliferating CD4+ or CD8+ clones. The suppressive function of proliferating Tregs from siplizumab cultures was not functionally confirmed. Siplizumab significantly reduced the cumulative frequency of alloreactive sequences traceable to unstimulated CD4+ memory T cells. In reactions with siplizumab, an average of approximately 69% of mappable alloreactive CD4+ clones were Treg-derived, compared with around 30% in control reactions.

Sorted unstimulated T cells and proliferating T cells recovered from mixed lymphocyte reactions were subjected to TCRbeta CDR3 sequencing. Fresh whole blood from nine to eleven HLA-typed healthy donors was used to isolate PBMCs. Based on the germline V gene, the CDR1 and CDR2 sequences are SGHTA and FQGNSA. For this chain, trimming is 5 bases at the V end and 2 bases at the J end, and the number of junction bases without a gene match is 4. CDR3 length: 14 amino acids, cysteine to phenylalanine. Just CDR3 DNA is preserved here, 42 bases in frame from base 1. This chain is built from TRBV7-2 and TRBJ2-5, with TRBD2 identical over 8 junction bases. The TCR sequence derives from a human donor in good health. The sequenced sample was CD4+ T cells sorted from blood. The sequence in DNA is TGTGCCAGCAGCCGGACTAGCAGACAAGAGACCCAGTACTTC. This translates into CASSRTSRQETQYF.